This TCR beta chain derives from a study of prognosis after radiotherapy for stage I lung cancer. As for the study in general: Every lung cancer patient of the non-small cell type was deemed medically inoperable.

Points from the study as a whole: Lower Shannon entropy after stereotactic body radiation therapy was observed in patients who went on to develop distant metastases.

This clonotype occurred many times. Its antigen is unidentified. A much larger clone sits a single nucleotide away, making a read error possible. On two occasions, one at each of two time points, around 6 milliliters of peripheral blood were drawn. With two-round multiplex PCR, TCR beta CDR3 sequences were amplified from genomic DNA. Round one of PCR was performed, and it used primers specific to each TRBV and TRBJ gene. TCRdb re-called the multiplex PCR reads through MiXCR, storing one row per CDR3 protein. Among some 14,000 distinct CDR3 sequences listed, 37% were seen once. Sequencing used PBMCs, obtained before or after stereotactic body radiation therapy (not recorded which). The receptor comes from a donor over 45 with non-small cell lung cancer.

CDR3 bases: TGTGCCAACAGTTTACGGGACTCAGGCTATGGCTACACCTTC. It codes for CANSLRDSGYGYTF. The rearrangement uses TRBV27 and TRBJ1-2, with D maybe TRBD1 (5 bases). This CDR3 has 14 amino acids. The germline CDR1 and CDR2 sequences are MNHEY and SMNVEV (reference sequence).